These 32 T cell receptor beta chains were sequenced from one sample in a study of technical replicates of blood from four donors. Clones were read by immunoSEQ multiplex PCR, and TCRdb kept only the in-frame ones, dropping some. Of about 84,000 clones listed, roughly 98% were seen once; the top ten hold approximately 0.15%. The sequenced sample consisted of T cells isolated from PBMCs. These receptors were taken from a human donor in good health.

This clone appeared a single time. The chain uses TRBV10-3 and TRBJ1-1; D not resolved. The length of the CDR3 is 13 residues. Deletions cut 4 bases from V and 4 bases from J, with 10 bases between. CDR1 is ENHRY, CDR2 SYGVKD, per germline. The CDR3 loop reads CAISGSGGTEAFF. The CDR3 region has the DNA TGTGCCATCAGTGGGAGTGGAGGCACTGAAGCTTTCTTT.

The V gene is TRBV28, the J gene TRBJ2-1, with TRBD2 as a possible D gene (6 bases). CDR1 is MDHEN and CDR2 is SYDVKM in the germline V gene. The germline V and J ends were trimmed by 4 bases and 0 bases, with 13 bases remaining between them. The CDR3 spans 16 residues. CDR3 protein: CASSSIAESSYNEQFF. The CDR3 nucleotides are TGTGCCAGCAGTTCCATAGCGGAGAGCTCCTACAATGAGCAGTTCTTC.

V is TRBV9 and J is TRBJ2-7; TRBD2 aligns across 7 bases. With 2 bases clipped from V and 6 bases from J, the junction kept 8 bases outside the gene matches. This CDR3 is 14 amino acids long. The germline V gene has CDR1 SGDLS and CDR2 YYNGEE. The CDR3 DNA reads TGTGCCAGCAGCGTTACCGGGGGGTCCAGCGAGCAGTACTTC. This codes for CASSVTGGSSEQYF.

The chain has TRBV2 and TRBJ1-1; 9 bases are shared with TRBD1. The V segment lost 5 bases and the J segment 3 bases; nucleotides outside the gene matches: 13. Germline assignment: CDR1 SNHLY and CDR2 FYNNEI. The CDR3 totals 17 residues. CDR3 protein: CASSPRQGVARDTEAFF. DNA of the CDR3: TGTGCCAGCAGTCCCCGACAGGGGGTGGCGAGGGACACTGAAGCTTTCTTT.

V is TRBV9 and J is TRBJ2-2; 9 bases align to TRBD2. V trimming: 6 bases; J trimming: 0 bases; junction bases outside the gene matches: 9. Germline CDR1 and CDR2: SGDLS and YYNGEE. The CDR3 is 17 residues long. CDR3 residues: CASTLAGAISNTGELFF. DNA of the CDR3: TGTGCCAGCACCTTAGCGGGAGCGATCTCGAACACCGGGGAGCTGTTTTTT.

The chain carries TRBV19 and TRBJ2-5; 8 positions match TRBD1. The CDR3 has 13 residues. Unmatched junction bases numbered 2, after V lost 5 bases and J lost 3 bases. Looked up from germline, CDR1 is LNHDA and CDR2 is SQIVND (reference sequence). The CDR3 bases are TGTGCCAGTAGTGTACAGGGGGAAGAGACCCAGTACTTC. Protein sequence: CASSVQGEETQYF.

This clone was detected only once. The chain uses TRBV7-9 and TRBJ2-7; TRBD1 matches 7 bases. Germline CDR1 reads SEHNR; CDR2 reads FQNEAQ (reference sequence). The CDR3 contains 15 residues. V lost 3 bases to trimming and J lost 1 base; unmatched junction nucleotides: 6. CDR3 amino acids: CASSLRQGLSYEQYF. CDR3 nucleotides: TGTGCCAGCAGCTTGAGACAGGGTTTGTCCTACGAGCAGTACTTC.

This clone was seen only once. The chain uses TRBV21-1 and TRBJ1-1; TRBD1, the table's D call, lacks a check against the DNA. TRBV21-1 is flagged as a pseudogene. This CDR3 is 18 amino acids long. In DNA form, the CDR3 reads TGTGCCAGCAGCACCCAAGACAGGGGGACCCATTTGAACACTGAAGCTTTCTTT. It yields the protein CASSTQDRGTHLNTEAFF.

The chain is built from TRBV18 and TRBJ2-3; D might be TRBD1 (6 bases). Trimming stripped 1 base from V and 2 bases from J, with 7 bases between. This CDR3 is 14 amino acids long. Germline loops: CDR1 KGHSH, CDR2 LQKENI. DNA for the CDR3: TGTGCCAGCTCACCACGGGGGCACACAGATACGCAGTATTTT. As protein: CASSPRGHTDTQYF.

Only one count was recorded for this clone. The chain couples TRBV5-1 to TRBJ1-1; no definite D call. This CDR3 has 15 amino acids. The V gene's germline CDR1 is SGHRS and CDR2 YFSETQ. V was clipped by 5 bases and J by 5 bases, with 19 bases between them. The CDR3 DNA follows: TGCGCCAGCAGGGAAAAGGGAGGTATGGGTACTGAAGCTTTCTTT. Protein: CASREKGGMGTEAFF.

The V gene is TRBV11-2, the J gene TRBJ2-5; possibly TRBD2 for D (5 bases). Trimming removed 1 base from V and 2 bases from J, with 8 bases in between. CDR3 size: 14 residues. The germline gives CDR1 SGHAT, CDR2 FQNNGV. The CDR3 sequence is CASSLVLAQETQYF. The DNA for the CDR3 is TGTGCCAGCAGCTTAGTGCTAGCACAAGAGACCCAGTACTTC.

V is TRBV6-5 and J is TRBJ2-7, with 9 bases matching TRBD1. CDR3 size: 14 residues. The germline V gene has CDR1 MNHEY and CDR2 SVGAGI. J gave up 5 bases and V 5 bases, and 7 bases lay outside the gene matches. The CDR3 DNA reads as TGTGCCAGCAGTCCCCGGACAGGGGTCGACGAGCAGTACTTC. Translating it yields CASSPRTGVDEQYF.

The chain uses TRBV7-3 and TRBJ2-5, with TRBD2 matching 12 bases. J was trimmed by 2 bases and V by 5 bases; bases with no gene match: 3. The germline V gene has CDR1 SGHTA and CDR2 FQGTGA. This CDR3 contains 15 residues. The CDR3 loop is CASSAGLAGQETQYF. The CDR3 region has the DNA TGTGCCAGCAGCGCAGGACTAGCGGGGCAAGAGACCCAGTACTTC.

As regards this clone: Other DNA sequences in this specimen translate into the identical CDR3. The gene calls are TRBV28 and TRBJ1-2; D is unclear. CDR1 MDHEN and CDR2 SYDVKM come from the germline V gene. CDR3 length equals 12 residues. The V end was cut by 5 bases, the J end by 8 bases, with 12 bases between. The CDR3 reads CASSLREGGYTF. The CDR3 DNA sequence: TGTGCCAGCAGTCTACGAGAGGGAGGCTACACCTTC.

The chain links TRBV5-4 to TRBJ2-2; TRBD2 agrees at 12 bases. J was trimmed by 2 bases and V by 4 bases; bases with no gene match: 9. CDR1 is SGHNT, CDR2 YYREEE, per germline (reference sequence). This CDR3 spans 18 amino acids. The CDR3 loop reads CASSPGLAGGTNTGELFF. Here the CDR3 DNA reads TGTGCCAGCAGCCCGGGACTAGCGGGTGGTACCAACACCGGGGAGCTGTTTTTT.

The genes are TRBV14 and TRBJ2-3; D gene unclear. The V gene's germline CDR1 is SGHDN and CDR2 FVKESK. V was shortened by 3 bases and J by 5 bases, with 18 bases between the two germline ends. The CDR3 consists of 16 residues. The chain's CDR3 is CASSQETFYPRDTQYF. DNA for the CDR3: TGTGCCAGCAGCCAGGAGACGTTCTACCCGAGAGATACGCAGTATTTT.

The chain combines TRBV9 with TRBJ2-3; 9 bases are shared with TRBD1. Unmatched junction bases numbered 11, after V lost 3 bases and J lost 6 bases. The germline V gene encodes CDR1 SGDLS and CDR2 YYNGEE. The CDR3 has 16 residues. The chain's CDR3 is CASSATGTGNLDTQYF. The CDR3 nucleotides are TGTGCCAGCAGCGCAACCGGGACAGGGAACCTCGATACGCAGTATTTT.

The chain joins TRBV19 to TRBJ1-4; D may be TRBD1 (5 bases). Germline CDR1 is LNHDA and CDR2 is SQIVND (reference sequence). V was cut by 5 bases and J by 8 bases, with 18 bases left in between. CDR3 length equals 15 residues. In nucleotides, the CDR3 is TGTGCCAGTAGTCCCAGACCTAGGGCAGGGGAAAAACTGTTTTTT. Translated, it gives CASSPRPRAGEKLFF.

CDR3 loop: CSARDGYEQYF. The CDR3 DNA is TGCAGTGCTAGAGACGGCTACGAGCAGTACTTC. The V gene is TRBV20-1, the J gene TRBJ2-7; D is uncertain. V gave up 0 bases and J gave up 3 bases, with 3 bases separating them. The CDR3 is made up of 11 amino acids. Germline V gene data show CDR1 as DFQATT and CDR2 as SNEGSKA (reference sequence).

The CDR3 coding sequence is TGTGCCAGCAGCGATCTGTACAGGTCCAATGAGCAGTTCTTC. Translation gives CASSDLYRSNEQFF. V and J are TRBV5-4 and TRBJ2-1; possible D gene TRBD1, 5 bases. From germline, CDR1 is SGHNT and CDR2 YYREEE (reference sequence). Deletions cut 4 bases from V and 6 bases from J, with 14 bases between. The CDR3 length is 14 residues.

V and J are TRBV7-9 and TRBJ2-1; no definite D call. Trimming pared 5 bases from V and 8 bases from J, leaving 7 bases between. This CDR3 is built from 11 residues. Germline assignment: CDR1 SEHNR and CDR2 FQNEAQ (reference sequence). Written as DNA, the CDR3 is TGTGCCAGCAGCCCCTCCCATGAGCAGTTCTTC. The encoded protein is CASSPSHEQFF.

The V call is TRBV14, the J call TRBJ2-3; 13 bases are a match to TRBD2. Germline V lookup: CDR1 SGHDN, CDR2 FVKESK. The CDR3 covers 19 residues. V was clipped by 4 bases and J by 1 base; unmatched bases: 11. CDR3 in DNA: TGTGCCAGCAGCCTTTGGACTAGCGGGAGTCTCTTCGGCACAGATACGCAGTATTTT. It encodes CASSLWTSGSLFGTDTQYF.

A single count supports this clone. The chain employs TRBV9 and TRBJ1-5; 7 nucleotides agree with TRBD1. The germline V gene encodes CDR1 SGDLS and CDR2 YYNGEE. The CDR3 spans 15 residues. V was clipped by 0 bases and J by 4 bases; unmatched bases: 4. CDR3 nucleotide sequence: TGTGCCAGCAGCGTAGGGGTGACAGGGAATCAGCCCCAGCATTTT. Translation: CASSVGVTGNQPQHF.

The chain combines TRBV11-3 with TRBJ2-7; 9 positions agree with TRBD1. The ends lost 5 bases at V and 6 bases at J; junction bases unmatched: 11. CDR3 length: 15 amino acids. Germline V lookup: CDR1 SGHNT, CDR2 YENEEA. CDR3 sequence reads: CASSTWTGVVSEQYF. The DNA for the CDR3 is TGTGCCAGCAGCACCTGGACAGGGGTGGTCTCCGAGCAGTACTTC. Supplemented by reference TRBV11-3 and TRBJ2-7, the full variable domain reads EAGVVQSPRYKIIEKKQPVAFWCNPISGHNTLYWYLQNLGQGPELLIRYENEEAVDDSQLPKDRFSAERLKGVDSTLKIQPAELGDSAVYLCASSTWTGVVSEQYFGPGTRLTVT.

CDR3 loop: CAWSAYGTGATEAFF. CDR3 DNA: TGTGCCTGGAGTGCATACGGGACAGGGGCCACTGAAGCTTTCTTT. The chain carries TRBV30 and TRBJ1-1; 10 nucleotides line up with TRBD1. Germline CDR1 reads GTSNPN; CDR2 reads SVGIG (reference sequence). Germline trimming cut 1 base from V and 4 bases from J; bases unmatched to any gene: 6. The CDR3 runs to 15 residues.

J is TRBJ2-6 and V is TRBV7-8; tentative D call: TRBD1 (6 bases). Trimming removed 5 bases from V and 0 bases from J, with 11 bases in between. The CDR3 consists of 16 residues. Germline loops: CDR1 SGHVS, CDR2 FQNEAQ. The CDR3, as DNA: TGTGCCAGCAGCCTGACAGGTGACTCTGGGGCCAACGTCCTGACTTTC. This gives the protein CASSLTGDSGANVLTF.

The count of this clone is one. The chain recombines TRBV4-1 with TRBJ2-2, with 9 bases aligning to TRBD1. V gave up 10 bases and J gave up 4 bases; unmatched junction bases: 7. There are 14 residues in the CDR3. Germline V gene lookup returns CDR1 MGHRA and CDR2 YSYEKL. CDR3 protein: CATSVGQGTGELFF. Here the CDR3 DNA reads TGCGCCACTTCGGTGGGACAGGGCACCGGGGAGCTGTTTTTT.

The chain couples TRBV2 to TRBJ2-5, with D possibly TRBD1 on 6 matching bases. In germline, CDR1 is SNHLY, CDR2 FYNNEI. With 10 bases removed from V and 0 bases from J, the gap between germline ends came to 12 bases. This CDR3 is built from 13 residues. DNA of the CDR3: TGTGCCATCGCAGGGGTGGACCAAGAGACCCAGTACTTC. The encoded protein is CAIAGVDQETQYF.

The chain combines TRBV7-8 with TRBJ1-1; 9 bases line up with TRBD1. The junction had 12 bases not matched to a gene; V was cut back by 5 bases and J by 8 bases. Germline V lookup: CDR1 SGHVS, CDR2 FQNEAQ. CDR3 size: 15 residues. This chain's CDR3 is CASSRLLFTGGEAFF. The CDR3 DNA reads TGTGCCAGCAGCCGACTCTTATTTACAGGGGGCGAAGCTTTCTTT.

The CDR3 DNA follows: TGTGCCAGCAGTCCCGAAACAGGGGATGGCTACACCTTC. Its translation is CASSPETGDGYTF. The chain has TRBV6-5 and TRBJ1-2, with 7 bases lining up with TRBD1. Germline assignment: CDR1 MNHEY and CDR2 SVGAGI. V lost 5 bases and J lost 6; bases outside the gene matches: 6. The CDR3 is made up of 13 amino acids.

The chain carries TRBV5-1 and TRBJ1-4; 7 nucleotides align to TRBD1. The V segment lost 1 base and the J segment 8 bases; nucleotides outside the gene matches: 5. CDR3 length equals 14 residues. The germline gives CDR1 SGHRS, CDR2 YFSETQ. The CDR3 DNA is TGCGCCAGCAGCTTGTCAGGGGGAAAGGAAAAACTGTTTTTT. Its protein product is CASSLSGGKEKLFF.

This chain connects TRBV2 to TRBJ1-1, with D maybe TRBD1 (5 bases). This CDR3 spans 12 amino acids. Trimming took off 11 bases at V and 1 base at J, with 11 bases between the two ends. Germline V CDR1 and CDR2: SNHLY, FYNNEI. Written as DNA, the CDR3 is TGTGCCTCCAAGGGGCAGAACACTGAAGCTTTCTTT. It codes for CASKGQNTEAFF.